What follows are 17 T cell receptor beta chains derived from one specimen sequenced in a study of T cells in Graves' hyperthyroidism and ophthalmopathy. Authors of the study amplified TCR beta CDR3 regions from RNA transcripts. RT-PCR in the first round (using the HTBI primer set) targeted the TCR CDR3. MiXCR, run by TCRdb on the multiplex PCR reads, gives a single entry per CDR3 protein. Of about 400,000 distinct CDR3 sequences listed, 15% were seen once; the top ten hold approximately 29%. Sequenced: blood. These receptor sequences come from a young woman with Graves' hyperthyroidism.

Relative to its sample, this clonotype is medium-sized. The chain carries TRBV25-1 and TRBJ2-7; TRBD1 aligns across 10 bases. This CDR3 has 15 residues. V lost 5 bases and J lost 6; bases outside the gene matches: 10. Germline assignment: CDR1 MGHDK and CDR2 SYGVNS. The CDR3 loop reads CASSPRTGGGGEQYF. CDR3 DNA: TGTGCCAGCAGTCCACGGACAGGGGGAGGGGGCGAGCAGTACTTC.

This clonotype was picked up a small number of times. The CDR3 is CASSSRTSGTFSYEQYF. CDR3 DNA: TGTGCCAGCAGCTCCCGGACTAGCGGGACCTTCTCCTACGAGCAGTACTTC. The chain has TRBV11-2 and TRBJ2-7; 12 bases fit TRBD2. J was trimmed by 0 bases and V by 4 bases; bases with no gene match: 7. The CDR3 has 17 residues. Germline V gives CDR1 SGHAT, CDR2 FQNNGV.

This clonotype was counted ten times or more. The gene calls are TRBV7-9 and TRBJ2-1; 11 bases match TRBD2. The CDR3 has 16 residues. Germline lookup yields CDR1 SEHNR and CDR2 FQNEAQ (reference sequence). The V and J ends lost 5 bases and 2 bases, in that order; junction bases with no gene match: 5. The DNA of the CDR3 is TGTGCCAGCAGCAATGGGACTAGCGGTCCCTACAATGAGCAGTTCTTC. This codes for CASSNGTSGPYNEQFF.

There are many counts of this clonotype. This chain joins TRBV6-1 and TRBJ1-5; 12 nucleotides agree with TRBD1. V lost 3 bases, J lost 5 bases, and 5 bases stayed unmatched. Per germline, CDR1 MNHNS and CDR2 SASEGT. This CDR3 is built from 16 residues. Here the CDR3 reads CASSDRDRGRDQPQHF. CDR3 nucleotides: TGTGCCAGCAGTGACCGGGACAGGGGGCGTGATCAGCCCCAGCATTTT.

This chain connects TRBV27 to TRBJ2-7; TRBD1 is a possible D gene (6 bases). CDR3 length equals 14 residues. Trimming removed 7 bases from V and 0 bases from J, with 13 bases in between. Per germline, CDR1 MNHEY and CDR2 SMNVEV (reference sequence). CDR3 DNA: TGTGCCAGCACCAGGGGTTTGGGCTCCTACGAGCAGTACTTC. The encoded protein is CASTRGLGSYEQYF.

This rearrangement joins TRBV29-1 to TRBJ2-3; no definite D call. Per germline, CDR1 SQVTM and CDR2 ANQGSEA. This CDR3 spans 13 amino acids. V was trimmed by 4 bases and J by 3 bases, leaving 11 bases between them. CDR3 loop: CSVVNGVTDTQYF. The CDR3 DNA is TGCAGCGTTGTTAATGGGGTAACAGATACGCAGTATTTT.

This clonotype turned up a few times. V and J are TRBV5-1 and TRBJ2-5, with D uncertain. The V end was cut by 2 bases, the J end by 3 bases, with 14 bases between. The CDR3 is 15 residues long. Germline values: CDR1 SGHRS, CDR2 YFSETQ. For the CDR3, the DNA is TGCGCCAGCAGCTTTTTATCAAGGAAGGAAGAGACCCAGTACTTC. It is translated as CASSFLSRKEETQYF.

This clonotype turned up a few times. This sequence joins TRBV20-1 and TRBJ2-7, with D hard to call. Germline V CDR1 and CDR2: DFQATT, SNEGSKA (reference sequence). Trimming pared 6 bases from V and 4 bases from J, leaving 10 bases between. The CDR3 length is 11 residues. The DNA for the CDR3 is TGCAGTGCCAAGGGCCCTTACGAGCAGTACTTC. Protein sequence: CSAKGPYEQYF.

This chain connects TRBV20-1 to TRBJ2-7, with D possibly TRBD1 on 6 matching bases. The CDR3 covers 13 residues. Per the germline V gene, CDR1 is DFQATT and CDR2 is SNEGSKA (reference sequence). The ends were cut back, 6 bases at V and 5 bases at J, with 17 bases in the middle. The CDR3 sequence is CSAQLGALDEQYF. The DNA for the CDR3 is TGCAGTGCCCAGCTGGGGGCGCTGGACGAGCAGTACTTC.

This clonotype was observed many times. The chain joins TRBV30 to TRBJ2-3; TRBD2 might be the D (6 bases). The CDR3 spans 12 residues. V lost 4 bases, J lost 8 bases, and 13 bases lay in between. Germline CDR1 GTSNPN, CDR2 SVGIG (reference sequence). The chain's CDR3 is CAWKSGVGTQYF. CDR3 sequence (DNA): TGTGCCTGGAAGTCGGGGGTCGGTACGCAGTATTTT. Drawing the rest from reference TRBV30 and TRBJ2-3, the complete variable domain is SQTIHQWPATLVQPVGSPLSLECTVEGTSNPNLYWYRQAAGRGLQLLFYSVGIGQISSEVPQNLSASRPQDRQFILSSKKLLLSDSGFYLCAWKSGVGTQYFGPGTRLTVL.

In this sample, this clonotype turned up many times. This chain connects TRBV28 to TRBJ1-5; no definite D call. The CDR3 runs 14 residues. V was trimmed by 6 bases and J by 4 bases, leaving 13 bases between them. Germline V CDR1 and CDR2: MDHEN, SYDVKM. The CDR3 is CASSRTLGNQPQHF. The CDR3 DNA is TGTGCCAGCAGCCGTACGCTGGGGAATCAGCCCCAGCATTTT.

This clonotype was recorded at least ten times. V gene TRBV5-1 combines with J gene TRBJ2-7, with TRBD2 matching over 13 bases. Germline-derived CDR1 and CDR2 are SGHRS and YFSETQ. Losses at the gene ends were 4 bases for V and 5 bases for J; bases not matched to a gene: 6. The CDR3 covers 15 residues. CDR3 region: CASSPRTSGSDEQYF. CDR3 DNA sequence: TGCGCCAGCAGCCCGAGGACTAGCGGGAGCGACGAGCAGTACTTC.

This clonotype was observed many times. V gene TRBV7-2 combines with J gene TRBJ2-3; 12 positions agree with TRBD2. V dropped 6 bases and J dropped 4; count of bases not matched to a gene: 2. This CDR3 region has 14 residues. CDR1 and CDR2 from the germline V gene are SGHTA and FQGNSA. CDR3 sequence: CASRRLAGADTQYF. CDR3 DNA: TGTGCCAGCAGACGACTAGCGGGAGCAGATACGCAGTATTTT. Drawing the rest from reference TRBV7-2 and TRBJ2-3, the complete variable domain is GAGVSQSPSNKVTEKGKDVELRCDPISGHTALYWYRQSLGQGLEFLIYFQGNSAPDKSGLPSDRFSAERTGGSVSTLTIQRTQQEDSAVYLCASRRLAGADTQYFGPGTRLTVL.

This clonotype showed up many times. The rearrangement joins TRBV30 to TRBJ1-2; D unresolved. Germline V gene sequence: CDR1 GTSNPN, CDR2 SVGIG (reference sequence). The germline V and J ends were trimmed by 2 bases and 2 bases, with 9 bases remaining between them. The CDR3 contains 13 residues. The CDR3 loop is CAWSPGVNYGYTF. Here the CDR3 DNA reads TGTGCCTGGAGTCCCGGGGTCAACTATGGCTACACCTTC.

CDR3 residues: CASRRRVLAGGHTGELFF. For the CDR3, the DNA is TGTGCCAGCAGGCGCCGCGTCCTGGCGGGAGGGCACACCGGGGAGCTGTTTTTT. The chain is built from TRBV7-9 and TRBJ2-2, with 9 bases identical to TRBD2. V gave up 6 bases and J gave up 3 bases; unmatched junction bases: 14. From germline, CDR1 is SEHNR and CDR2 FQNEAQ (reference sequence). The CDR3 length is 18 residues.

Note on this clonotype: One end of the junction is discordant with germline, which a read error may explain. This sequence joins TRBV28 and TRBJ1-2, with D tentatively TRBD1 (5 bases). This CDR3 region has 14 residues. Germline loops: CDR1 MDHEN, CDR2 SYDVKM. CDR3 sequence (DNA): TGTGCCAGCAGCCCCCCCCGTCGGGGGTATGACTACACCTTC. Translated: CASSPPRRGYDYTF.

This clonotype was recorded at least ten times. The chain has TRBV12-3 or TRBV12-4 and TRBJ2-2; 11 positions match TRBD1. This CDR3 region has 16 residues. V shed 4 bases, J shed 1 base, and the junction held 2 bases outside the gene matches. In DNA, the CDR3 is TGTGCCAGCAGTTGGACAGGGGGCTGGAACACCGGGGAGCTGTTTTTT. Translating it yields CASSWTGGWNTGELFF.